The entry below describes one TCR beta chain. What it binds is unknown. This specimen comes from a study of T cell responses to AZD1222 COVID-19 vaccine. Study observations and caveats: In all cases, repertoires were sampled only after the peak T cell response.

Per germline, CDR1 SGDLS and CDR2 YYNGEE. This CDR3 is 15 amino acids long. V was clipped by 4 bases and J by 3 bases, with 14 bases between them. Produced via immunoSEQ multiplex PCR; TCRdb's table is partial and in-frame only. The table records approximately 150,000 clones, approximately 89% of them present only once. J is TRBJ2-1 and V is TRBV9; D may match TRBD1 or TRBD2 (5 bases each). This specimen consisted of peripheral blood, obtained on day 0 of AZD1222 vaccination. This receptor was taken from an adult in good health. The CDR3: CASSYEPGGYNEQFF. CDR3 DNA: TGTGCCAGCAGCTATGAACCTGGGGGCTACAATGAGCAGTTCTTC.